The clone carrying this T cell receptor beta chain was seen a handful of times. Its specificity is not known. MiXCR was run by TCRdb on the reads, yielding one entry per CDR3 protein. The repertoire holds about 530,000 distinct CDR3 sequences, with about 25% as singletons. The data were obtained in a study of T cell repertoires in cytomegalovirus infection. Turning to the study itself: The public TCR beta signatures pointed to both CMV infection and matching HLA type. The study's findings and limits: There were carriers of CMV plus the relevant HLA, and cumulative public TCR beta family frequency identified them. In two of eight donors, the top clonotype was HLA-C-restricted CMV-specific.

The CDR3 contains 12 residues. Germline values: CDR1 ENHRY, CDR2 SYGVKD. V shed 8 bases and J shed 7 bases, with 12 bases lying between them. The specimen sequenced was PBMCs. This sequence was found in a human donor in good health (CMV status not recorded). Some clones in this sample may be carry-over from other donors' samples. The V call is TRBV10-3, the J call TRBJ1-5; D is perhaps TRBD1 (6 bases). CDR3 DNA sequence: TGTGCCATCGGGGGGGCACGCCAGCCCCAGCATTTT. Translation gives CAIGGARQPQHF.